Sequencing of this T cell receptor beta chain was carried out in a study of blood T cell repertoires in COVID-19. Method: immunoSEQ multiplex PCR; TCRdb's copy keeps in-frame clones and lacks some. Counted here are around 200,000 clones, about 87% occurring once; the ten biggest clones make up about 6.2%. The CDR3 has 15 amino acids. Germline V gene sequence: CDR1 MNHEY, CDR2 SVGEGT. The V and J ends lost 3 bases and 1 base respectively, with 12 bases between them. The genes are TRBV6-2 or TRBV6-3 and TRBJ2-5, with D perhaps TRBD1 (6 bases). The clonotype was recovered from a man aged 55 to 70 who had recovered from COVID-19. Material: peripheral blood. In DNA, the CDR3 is TGTGCCAGCAGTTATGGGGCAGGGGCCCAAGAGACCCAGTACTTC. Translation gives CASSYGAGAQETQYF.